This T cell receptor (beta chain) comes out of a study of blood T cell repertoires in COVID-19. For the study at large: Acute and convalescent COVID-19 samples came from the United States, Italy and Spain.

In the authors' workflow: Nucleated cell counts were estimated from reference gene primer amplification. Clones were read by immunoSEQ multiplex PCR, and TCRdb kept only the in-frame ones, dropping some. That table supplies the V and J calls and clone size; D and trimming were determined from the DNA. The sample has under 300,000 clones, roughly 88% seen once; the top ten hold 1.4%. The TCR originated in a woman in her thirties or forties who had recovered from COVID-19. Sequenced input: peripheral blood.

The CDR3 nucleotides are TGTGCCAGCAGCTTAGCGGGCGGGGGCCGTACCTACGAGCAGTACTTC. The encoded protein is CASSLAGGGRTYEQYF. The genes are TRBV13 and TRBJ2-7; D possibly corresponds to TRBD2 (7 bases). V shed 1 base and J shed 2 bases, with 15 bases lying between them. The germline gives CDR1 PRHDT, CDR2 FYEKMQ (reference sequence). The CDR3 contains 16 residues.